This paragraph covers one TCR beta chain sequence. The junction does not match germline at one end; this may be a read error. Each CDR3 protein gets one entry after TCRdb re-called the 5' RACE reads with MiXCR. Of some 300,000 distinct CDR3 sequences in the sample, roughly 19% were seen once. The data stem from a study of T-cell memory formation after mild COVID-19. This CDR3 contains 14 residues. Germline CDR1 is MDHEN and CDR2 is SYDVKM. The specimen sequenced was PBMCs or a T cell subset sorted from them (not recorded which). V gene TRBV28 combines with J gene TRBJ1-5, with unresolved D. The sequence came from a man aged 18 to 29 who had mild COVID-19 (a few samples of this study predate the infection). Cell type and time point are not known. DNA of the CDR3: TGTGCCAGCAGATTATACGGGGATGTCCAGCCCCAGCATTTT. Translated: CASRLYGDVQPQHF.